This TCR beta chain was captured in a study of lymphopenia after photon versus proton radiotherapy. Study conclusions and caveats: A bigger post-nadir fall in TCR diversity correlated inversely with survival time in deceased patients. Survival link was tested only in deceased patients; proton benefit remains a possibility. After the lymphocyte nadir, photon-treated repertoires showed oligoclonal expansion, especially of CD8+ Temra cells. Photon-treated patients lost naive T cells and TCR diversity; proton-treated stayed stable.

The CDR3 totals 14 residues. Germline CDR1 and CDR2: MNHEY and SMNVEV (reference sequence). V lost 7 bases and J lost 6; bases outside the gene matches: 7. As to this clone: Its specificity is not known.

The method was immunoSEQ multiplex PCR; TCRdb's version includes in-frame clones alone and lacks a portion of them. The sample holds 75,000 to 95,000 clones, 83% seen once. This sequence originates from a man aged 60 to 69 with pancreatic cancer. The specimen comprised peripheral blood, sampled from a patient treated with proton-based radiotherapy. The chain carries TRBV27 and TRBJ2-2, with 8 bases aligning to TRBD2. The CDR3 loop reads CASTGLARAGELFF. In DNA, the CDR3 is TGTGCCAGCACCGGACTAGCAAGAGCCGGGGAGCTGTTTTTT.